This passage covers 18 T cell receptor beta chains from one sample sequenced in a study of T cell responses to AZD1222 COVID-19 vaccine. Data came from immunoSEQ multiplex PCR; TCRdb stores just in-frame clones and leaves some out. The repertoire holds 80,000 to 90,000 clones, more than 75% seen once, with around 5.2% in the top ten. The sample consisted of peripheral blood, taken on day 0 of MenACWY control vaccination. These TCRs come from an adult in good health.

The rearrangement links TRBV6-5 to TRBJ1-1; no definite D call. This CDR3 region has 12 residues. From germline, CDR1 is MNHEY and CDR2 SVGAGI. Trimming cost V 6 bases and J 5 bases, with 10 bases left between them. The CDR3 sequence: CASSRLGTEAFF. The CDR3 DNA reads TGTGCCAGCAGCCGACTGGGAACTGAAGCTTTCTTT.

The chain joins TRBV5-6 to TRBJ1-3; D uncertain. Trimming removed 6 bases from V and 0 bases from J, with 16 bases in between. The CDR3 consists of 16 residues. Per the germline V gene, CDR1 is SGHDT and CDR2 is YYEEEE. CDR3 residues: CASTPRTASSGNTIYF. CDR3 coding DNA: TGTGCCAGCACCCCCAGGACGGCGAGCTCTGGAAACACCATATATTTT.

The genes are TRBV12-3 or TRBV12-4 and TRBJ2-3, with D possibly being TRBD2 (5 bases). V lost 6 bases and J 1 base, leaving 8 bases between the germline ends. The CDR3 has 13 amino acids. CDR3 sequence reads: CASRVGGTDTQYF. The CDR3 DNA is TGTGCCAGCAGGGTCGGGGGCACAGATACGCAGTATTTT.

The chain recombines TRBV5-1 with TRBJ2-2, with D tentatively TRBD1 (5 bases). This CDR3 is 14 amino acids long. Trimming left V 2 bases short and J 3 bases short, with 8 bases between. Germline CDR1 and CDR2: SGHRS and YFSETQ. The CDR3 DNA sequence: TGCGCCAGCAGCTTAGGACAAGACACCGGGGAGCTGTTTTTT. It encodes CASSLGQDTGELFF.

The rearrangement joins TRBV7-3 to TRBJ1-6, with D unresolved. Per germline, CDR1 SGHTA and CDR2 FQGTGA. There are 15 residues in the CDR3. V was trimmed by 5 bases and J by 7 bases, leaving 15 bases between them. The CDR3 spells CASSKALGGNSPLHF. DNA for the CDR3: TGTGCCAGCAGCAAAGCCTTAGGTGGGAATTCACCCCTCCACTTT.

This clone came up a few times. The chain combines TRBV7-6 with TRBJ2-7; TRBD1 agrees at 8 bases. J gave up 3 bases and V 0 bases, and 10 bases lay outside the gene matches. The germline V gene encodes CDR1 SGHVS and CDR2 FNYEAQ. The CDR3 has 17 amino acids. The CDR3: CASSLAGVGTGRYEQYF. As DNA, the CDR3 is TGTGCCAGCAGCTTAGCGGGGGTCGGGACAGGACGCTACGAGCAGTACTTC.

The chain combines TRBV7-4 with TRBJ1-2; 9 nucleotides match TRBD1. From germline, CDR1 is SGHVT and CDR2 SQSDAQ. Losses at the gene ends were 2 bases for V and 4 bases for J; bases not matched to a gene: 8. The CDR3 is made up of 16 amino acids. CDR3 coding DNA: TGTGCCAGCAGCTTAAGGGACAGGGAATTGTTCTATGGCTACACCTTC. This encodes CASSLRDRELFYGYTF.

The chain links TRBV27 to TRBJ2-7; D remains unclear. Germline V CDR1 and CDR2: MNHEY, SMNVEV (reference sequence). Trimming took off 7 bases at V and 5 bases at J, with 18 bases between the two ends. CDR3 length equals 14 residues. CDR3 in amino acids: CASKDLSIPNEQYF. The CDR3 nucleotides are TGTGCCAGCAAAGACCTCTCTATTCCTAACGAGCAGTACTTC.

This clone was seen a few times. V is TRBV11-3 and J is TRBJ2-1; 15 bases are shared with TRBD2. V shed 5 bases, J shed 7 bases, and the junction held 6 bases outside the gene matches. In germline, CDR1 is SGHNT, CDR2 YENEEA. CDR3 length: 16 amino acids. The DNA of the CDR3 is TGTGCCAGCAGCGCGGGACTAGCGGGAGGTGTTAATGAGCAGTTCTTC. This codes for CASSAGLAGGVNEQFF.

The chain couples TRBV7-8 to TRBJ2-1; 7 nucleotides line up with TRBD2. V shed 5 bases, J shed 12 bases, and the junction held 16 bases outside the gene matches. The CDR3 loop spans 15 amino acids. Germline V gives CDR1 SGHVS, CDR2 FQNEAQ. In DNA, the CDR3 is TGTGCCAGCAGCCCCCAGGGTAGGCTAGCGGAGGCGCAGTTCTTC. It codes for CASSPQGRLAEAQFF.

The V and J genes are TRBV28 and TRBJ1-2, with a possible D match to TRBD1 (5 bases). The CDR3 runs 13 residues. Trimming stripped 3 bases from V and 4 bases from J, with 9 bases between. From germline, CDR1 is MDHEN and CDR2 SYDVKM. The CDR3 loop is CASSLTDPYGYTF. CDR3 coding DNA: TGTGCCAGCAGTTTGACAGACCCCTATGGCTACACCTTC.

The V and J genes are TRBV28 and TRBJ1-4; D remains ambiguous. The CDR3 is made up of 11 amino acids. Between the trimmed V and J ends, which lost 6 bases and 5 bases, there was a span of 4 bases. Germline V gives CDR1 MDHEN, CDR2 SYDVKM. CDR3 sequence reads: CASSLNEKLFF. CDR3 nucleotide sequence: TGTGCCAGCAGCTTAAATGAAAAACTGTTTTTT. The full variable domain, rest sourced from reference TRBV28 and TRBJ1-4, is DVKVTQSSRYLVKRTGEKVFLECVQDMDHENMFWYRQDPGLGLRLIYFSYDVKMKEKGDIPEGYSVSREKKERFSLILESASTNQTSMYLCASSLNEKLFFGSGTQLSVL.

V and J are TRBV20-1 and TRBJ2-4; D gene ambiguous. CDR3 size: 11 residues. V was shortened by 6 bases and J by 8 bases, with 11 bases between the two germline ends. CDR1 and CDR2 (germline): DFQATT, SNEGSKA (reference sequence). This CDR3 reads CSAQPEDIQYF. In DNA, the CDR3 is TGCAGTGCCCAACCTGAGGACATTCAGTACTTC.

The V gene is TRBV6-5, the J gene TRBJ2-7, with 7 bases identical to TRBD1. This CDR3 spans 13 amino acids. V shed 4 bases, J shed 7 bases, and the junction held 7 bases outside the gene matches. The germline gives CDR1 MNHEY, CDR2 SVGAGI. Here the CDR3 reads CASSSATGREQYF. The DNA for the CDR3 is TGTGCCAGCAGTTCTGCGACAGGGCGGGAGCAGTACTTC.

V and J are TRBV5-1 and TRBJ1-5; D uncertain. From germline, CDR1 is SGHRS and CDR2 YFSETQ. V lost 4 bases, J lost 3 bases, and 14 bases lay in between. The CDR3 contains 15 residues. For the CDR3, the DNA is TGCGCCAGCAGCGCCCTTGCGAACGCCAATCAGCCCCAGCATTTT. Its protein product is CASSALANANQPQHF.

The genes are TRBV5-1 and TRBJ1-4; D unresolved. The length of the CDR3 is 15 residues. CDR1 is SGHRS, CDR2 YFSETQ, per germline. Trimming shortened V by 5 bases and J by 6 bases, and 17 bases separated the two germline ends. This CDR3 reads CASSSVGFYDEKLFF. The CDR3 bases are TGCGCCAGCAGTTCCGTAGGGTTCTATGATGAAAAACTGTTTTTT.

The chain joins TRBV7-9 to TRBJ1-2; TRBD1 agrees at 7 bases. This CDR3 comprises 14 residues. V lost 1 base to trimming and J lost 8 bases; unmatched junction nucleotides: 7. Germline CDR1 and CDR2: SEHNR and FQNEAQ (reference sequence). Here the CDR3 reads CASSLEGGSPGYTF. In DNA, the CDR3 is TGTGCCAGCAGCTTAGAAGGGGGCTCACCGGGCTACACCTTC.

This chain uses TRBV24-1 with TRBJ2-7; D possibly corresponds to TRBD2 (5 bases). Per germline, CDR1 KGHDR and CDR2 SFDVKD. V lost 7 bases and J lost 6, with 15 bases in between. This CDR3 is built from 13 residues. The CDR3 bases are TGTGCCACCAGCCCGACCCCGGCGGGCGAGCAGTACTTC. Encoded protein: CATSPTPAGEQYF.